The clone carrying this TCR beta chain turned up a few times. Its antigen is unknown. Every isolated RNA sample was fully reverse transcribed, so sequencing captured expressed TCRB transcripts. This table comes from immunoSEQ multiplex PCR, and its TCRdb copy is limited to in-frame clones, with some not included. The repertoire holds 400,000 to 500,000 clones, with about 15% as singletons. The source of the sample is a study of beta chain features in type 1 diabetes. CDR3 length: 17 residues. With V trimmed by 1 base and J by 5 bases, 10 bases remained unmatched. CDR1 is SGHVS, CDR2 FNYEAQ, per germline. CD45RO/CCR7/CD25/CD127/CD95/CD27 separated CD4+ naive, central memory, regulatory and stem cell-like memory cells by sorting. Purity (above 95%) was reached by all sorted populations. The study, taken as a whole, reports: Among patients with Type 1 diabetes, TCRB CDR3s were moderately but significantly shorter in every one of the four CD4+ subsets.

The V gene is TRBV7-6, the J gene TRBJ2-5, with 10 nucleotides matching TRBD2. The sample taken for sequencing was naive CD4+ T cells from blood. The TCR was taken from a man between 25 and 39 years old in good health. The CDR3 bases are TGTGCCAGCAGCTTAGGGGCTAGCGGGGGTATTGGGGAGACCCAGTACTTC. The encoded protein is CASSLGASGGIGETQYF.